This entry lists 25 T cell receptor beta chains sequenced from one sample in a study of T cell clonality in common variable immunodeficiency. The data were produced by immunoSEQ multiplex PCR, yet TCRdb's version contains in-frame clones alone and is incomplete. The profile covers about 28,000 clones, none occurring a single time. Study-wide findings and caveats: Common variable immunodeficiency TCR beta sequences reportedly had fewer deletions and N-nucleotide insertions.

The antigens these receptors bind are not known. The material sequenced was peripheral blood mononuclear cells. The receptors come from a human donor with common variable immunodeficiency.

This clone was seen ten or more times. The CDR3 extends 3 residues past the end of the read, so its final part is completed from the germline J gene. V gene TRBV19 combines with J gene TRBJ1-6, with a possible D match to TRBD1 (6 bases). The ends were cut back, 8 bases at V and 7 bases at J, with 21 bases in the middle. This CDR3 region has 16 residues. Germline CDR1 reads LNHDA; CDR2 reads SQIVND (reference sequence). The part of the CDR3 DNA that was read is TGTGCCAGTCAGTCCTGGACAGTCTATAAAAATTCACCC. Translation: CASQSWTVYKNSP. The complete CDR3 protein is CASQSWTVYKNSPLHF.

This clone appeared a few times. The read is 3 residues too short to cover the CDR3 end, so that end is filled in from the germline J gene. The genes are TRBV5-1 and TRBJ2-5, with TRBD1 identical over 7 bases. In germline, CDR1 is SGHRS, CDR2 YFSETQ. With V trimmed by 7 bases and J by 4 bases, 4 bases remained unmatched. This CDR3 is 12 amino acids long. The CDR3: CASSQGRETQYF. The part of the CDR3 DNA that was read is TGCGCCAGCTCACAGGGGAGAGAGACC.

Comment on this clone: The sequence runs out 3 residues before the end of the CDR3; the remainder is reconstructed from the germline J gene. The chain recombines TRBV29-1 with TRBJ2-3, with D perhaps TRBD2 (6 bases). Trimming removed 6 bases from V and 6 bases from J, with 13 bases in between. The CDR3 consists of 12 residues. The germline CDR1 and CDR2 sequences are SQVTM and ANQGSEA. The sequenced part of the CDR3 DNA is TGCAGCGTCGTTTCTAGCGCCGATACG. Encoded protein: CSVVSSADT. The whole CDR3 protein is CSVVSSADTQYF.

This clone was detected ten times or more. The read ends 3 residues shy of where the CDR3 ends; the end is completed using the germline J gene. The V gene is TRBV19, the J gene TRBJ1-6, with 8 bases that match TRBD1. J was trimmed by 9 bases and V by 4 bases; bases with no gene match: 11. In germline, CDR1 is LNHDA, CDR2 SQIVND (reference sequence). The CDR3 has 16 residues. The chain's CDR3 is CASSNRQGRYGSPLHF. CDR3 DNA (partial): TGTGCCAGTAGTAACCGACAGGGGCGTTATGGTTCACCC.

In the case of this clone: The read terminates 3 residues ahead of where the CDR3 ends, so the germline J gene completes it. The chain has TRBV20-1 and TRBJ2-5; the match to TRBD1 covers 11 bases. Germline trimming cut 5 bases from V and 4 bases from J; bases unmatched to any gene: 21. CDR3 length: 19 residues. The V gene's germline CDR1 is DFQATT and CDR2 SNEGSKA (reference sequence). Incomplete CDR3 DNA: TGCAGTGCTGGGGGGACAGGGGGTGGTTCACCGCGTTGGTTAGAGACC. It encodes CSAGGTGGGSPRWLET. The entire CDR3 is CSAGGTGGGSPRWLETQYF.

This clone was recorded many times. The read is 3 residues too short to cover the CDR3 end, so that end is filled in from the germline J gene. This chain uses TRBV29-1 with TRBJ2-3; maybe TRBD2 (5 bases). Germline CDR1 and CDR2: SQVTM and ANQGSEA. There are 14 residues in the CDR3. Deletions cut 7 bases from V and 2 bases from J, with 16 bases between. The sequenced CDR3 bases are TGCAGCGGGAGTTTAGCGAGCCACACAGATACG. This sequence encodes CSGSLASHTDT. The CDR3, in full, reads CSGSLASHTDTQYF.

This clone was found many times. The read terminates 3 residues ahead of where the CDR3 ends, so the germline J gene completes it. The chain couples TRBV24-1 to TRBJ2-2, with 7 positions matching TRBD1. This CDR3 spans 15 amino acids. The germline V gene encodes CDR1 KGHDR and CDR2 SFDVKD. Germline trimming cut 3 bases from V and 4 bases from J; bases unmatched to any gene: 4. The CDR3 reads CATSDVGQVTGELFF. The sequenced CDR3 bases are TGTGCCACCAGTGATGTAGGACAGGTCACCGGGGAG.

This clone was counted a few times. CDR3 sequence reads: CASSHRKGCLAAQETQYF. CDR3 bases read: TGCGCCAGCAGTCATCGCAAGGGGTGTCTAGCGGCTCAAGAGACC. The chain joins TRBV23-1 to TRBJ2-5; 7 bases map to TRBD2. The DNA ends 3 residues before the CDR3 does, and the rest of the CDR3 is filled in from the germline J gene. TRBV23-1 is filed as an ORF, its function uncertain. The CDR3 has 18 amino acids. Trimming at V came to 3 bases and at J to 2 bases, leaving 15 bases not matched to a gene.

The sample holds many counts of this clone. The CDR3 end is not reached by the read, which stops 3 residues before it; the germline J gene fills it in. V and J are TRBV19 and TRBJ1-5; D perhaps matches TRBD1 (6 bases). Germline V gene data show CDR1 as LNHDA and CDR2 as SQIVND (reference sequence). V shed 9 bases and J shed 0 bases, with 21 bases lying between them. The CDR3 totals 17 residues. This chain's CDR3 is CASGGQETFRSNQPQHF. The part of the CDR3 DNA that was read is TGTGCCAGCGGGGGGCAGGAGACTTTCCGTAGCAATCAGCCC.

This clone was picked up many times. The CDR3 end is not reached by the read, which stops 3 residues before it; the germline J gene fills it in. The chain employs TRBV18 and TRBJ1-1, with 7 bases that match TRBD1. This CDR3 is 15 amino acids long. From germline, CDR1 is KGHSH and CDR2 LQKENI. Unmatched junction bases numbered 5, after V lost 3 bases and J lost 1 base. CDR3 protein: CASSPRGTENTEAFF. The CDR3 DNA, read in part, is TGTGCCAGCTCACCCAGGGGGACAGAGAACACTGAA.

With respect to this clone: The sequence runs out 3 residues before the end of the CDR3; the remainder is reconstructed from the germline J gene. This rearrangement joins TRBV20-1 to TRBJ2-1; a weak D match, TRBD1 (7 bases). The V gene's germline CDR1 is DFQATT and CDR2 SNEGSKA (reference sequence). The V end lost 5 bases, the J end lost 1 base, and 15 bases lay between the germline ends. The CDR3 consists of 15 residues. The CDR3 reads CSAPPGGLSYNEQFF. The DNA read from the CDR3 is TGCAGTGCTCCTCCAGGGGGACTTTCCTACAATGAG.

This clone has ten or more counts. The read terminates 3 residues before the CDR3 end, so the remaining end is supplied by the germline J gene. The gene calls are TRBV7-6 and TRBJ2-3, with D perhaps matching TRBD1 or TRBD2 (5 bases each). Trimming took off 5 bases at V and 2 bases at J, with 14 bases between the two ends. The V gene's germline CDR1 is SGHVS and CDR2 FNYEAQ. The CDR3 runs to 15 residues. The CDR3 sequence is CASSRTRGVTDTQYF. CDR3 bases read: TGTGCCAGCAGCCGCACGAGGGGAGTCACAGATACG.

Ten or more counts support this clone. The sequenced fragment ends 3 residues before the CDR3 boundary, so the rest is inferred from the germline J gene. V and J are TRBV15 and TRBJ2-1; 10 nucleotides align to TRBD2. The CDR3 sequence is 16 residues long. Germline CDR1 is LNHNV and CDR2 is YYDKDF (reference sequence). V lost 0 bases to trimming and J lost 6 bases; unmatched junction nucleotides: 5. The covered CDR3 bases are TGTGCCACCAGCAGAGATCGTCTAGCGGGAGTCAATGAG. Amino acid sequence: CATSRDRLAGVNE. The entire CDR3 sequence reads CATSRDRLAGVNEQFF.

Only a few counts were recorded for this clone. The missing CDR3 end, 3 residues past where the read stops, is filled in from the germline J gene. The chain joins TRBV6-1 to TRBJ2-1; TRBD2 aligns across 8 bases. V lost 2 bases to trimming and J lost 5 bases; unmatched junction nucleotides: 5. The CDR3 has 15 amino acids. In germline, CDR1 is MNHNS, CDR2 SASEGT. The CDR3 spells CASSESGSFHNEQFF. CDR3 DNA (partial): TGTGCCAGCAGTGAAAGCGGGAGCTTCCACAATGAG.

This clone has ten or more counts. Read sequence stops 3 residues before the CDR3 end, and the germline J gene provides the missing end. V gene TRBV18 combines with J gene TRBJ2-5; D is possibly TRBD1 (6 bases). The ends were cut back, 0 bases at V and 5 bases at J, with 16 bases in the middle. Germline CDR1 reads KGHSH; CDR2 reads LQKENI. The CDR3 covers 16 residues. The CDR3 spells CASSPPSTGPTETQYF. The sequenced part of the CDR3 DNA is TGTGCCAGCTCACCACCAAGTACAGGGCCCACGGAGACC.

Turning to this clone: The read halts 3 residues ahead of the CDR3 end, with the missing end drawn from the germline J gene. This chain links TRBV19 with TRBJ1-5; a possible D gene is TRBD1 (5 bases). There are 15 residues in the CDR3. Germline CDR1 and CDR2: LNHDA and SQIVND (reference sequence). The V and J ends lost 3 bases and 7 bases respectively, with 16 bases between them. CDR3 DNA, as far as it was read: TGTGCCAGTAGTATCCGGGACTCCATGGCACAGCCC. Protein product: CASSIRDSMAQP. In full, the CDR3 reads CASSIRDSMAQPQHF. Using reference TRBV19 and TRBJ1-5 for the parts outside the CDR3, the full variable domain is DGGITQSPKYLFRKEGQNVTLSCEQNLNHDAMYWYRQDPGQGLRLIYYSQIVNDFQKGDIAEGYSVSREKKESFPLTVTSAQKNPTAFYLCASSIRDSMAQPQHFGDGTRLSIL.

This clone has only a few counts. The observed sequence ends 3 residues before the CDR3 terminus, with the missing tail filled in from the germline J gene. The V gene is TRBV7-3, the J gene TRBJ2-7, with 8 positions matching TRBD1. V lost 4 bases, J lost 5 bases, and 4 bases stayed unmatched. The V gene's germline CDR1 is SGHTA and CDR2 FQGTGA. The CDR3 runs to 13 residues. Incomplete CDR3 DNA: TGTGCCAGCAGCTCGGACAGGGAACACGAG. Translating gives CASSSDREHE. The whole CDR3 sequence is CASSSDREHEQYF.

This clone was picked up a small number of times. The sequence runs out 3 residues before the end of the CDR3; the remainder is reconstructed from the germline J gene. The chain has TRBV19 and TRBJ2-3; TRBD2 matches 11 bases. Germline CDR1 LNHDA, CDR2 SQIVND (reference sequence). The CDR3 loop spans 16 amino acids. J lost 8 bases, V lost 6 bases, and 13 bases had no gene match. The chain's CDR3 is CASRLAGGPETGTQYF. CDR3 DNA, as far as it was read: TGTGCCAGTAGATTAGCGGGAGGGCCTGAGACGGGTACG. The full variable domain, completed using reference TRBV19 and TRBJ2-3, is DGGITQSPKYLFRKEGQNVTLSCEQNLNHDAMYWYRQDPGQGLRLIYYSQIVNDFQKGDIAEGYSVSREKKESFPLTVTSAQKNPTAFYLCASRLAGGPETGTQYFGPGTRLTVL.

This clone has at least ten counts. The CDR3 bases that were read are TGCGCCAGCAGCTTCCAGGGGCAAGATCCCATGGGGTTGGAGACC. It translates to CASSFQGQDPMGLET. The complete CDR3 protein is CASSFQGQDPMGLETQYF. This chain links TRBV5-1 with TRBJ2-5; possibly TRBD1 for D (6 bases). Sequencing ends 3 residues short of the CDR3 end; the germline J gene provides the rest. V was pared by 2 bases and J by 5 bases, with 25 bases between. The length of the CDR3 is 18 residues. Germline values: CDR1 SGHRS, CDR2 YFSETQ.

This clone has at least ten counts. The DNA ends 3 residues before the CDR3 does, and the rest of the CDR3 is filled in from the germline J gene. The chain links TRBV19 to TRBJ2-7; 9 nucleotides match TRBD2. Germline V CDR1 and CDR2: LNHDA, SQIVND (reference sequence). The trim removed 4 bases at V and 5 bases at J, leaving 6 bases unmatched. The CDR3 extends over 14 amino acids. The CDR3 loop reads CASSTPGLAHEQYF. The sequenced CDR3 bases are TGTGCCAGTAGTACCCCGGGACTAGCCCACGAG.

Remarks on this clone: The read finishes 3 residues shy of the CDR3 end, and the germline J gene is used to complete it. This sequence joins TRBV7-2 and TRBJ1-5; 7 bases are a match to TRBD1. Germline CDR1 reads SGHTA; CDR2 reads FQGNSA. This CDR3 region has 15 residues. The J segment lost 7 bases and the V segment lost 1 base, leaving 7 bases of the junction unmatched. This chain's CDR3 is CASSLVPDREQPQHF. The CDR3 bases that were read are TGTGCCAGCAGCTTAGTACCCGACAGGGAGCAGCCC.

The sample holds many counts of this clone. CDR3: CSAPWGHRGISNQPQHF. Partial CDR3 DNA: TGCAGTGCCCCTTGGGGACACAGGGGGATAAGCAATCAGCCC. The chain has TRBV20-1 and TRBJ1-5; 8 nucleotides agree with TRBD1. The read gets to within 3 residues of the CDR3 end, and the germline J gene fills in the rest. The CDR3 has 17 residues. The V segment lost 6 bases and the J segment 1 base; nucleotides outside the gene matches: 14. Germline V gene data show CDR1 as DFQATT and CDR2 as SNEGSKA (reference sequence).

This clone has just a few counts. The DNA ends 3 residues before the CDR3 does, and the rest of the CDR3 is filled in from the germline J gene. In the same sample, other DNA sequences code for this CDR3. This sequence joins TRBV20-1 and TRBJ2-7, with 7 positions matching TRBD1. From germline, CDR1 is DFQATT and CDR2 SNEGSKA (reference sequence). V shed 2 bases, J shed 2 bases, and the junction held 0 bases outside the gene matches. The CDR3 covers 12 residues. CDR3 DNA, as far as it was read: TGCAGTGCTAGACAGGGGGCCTACGAG. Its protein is CSARQGAYE. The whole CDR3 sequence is CSARQGAYEQYF.

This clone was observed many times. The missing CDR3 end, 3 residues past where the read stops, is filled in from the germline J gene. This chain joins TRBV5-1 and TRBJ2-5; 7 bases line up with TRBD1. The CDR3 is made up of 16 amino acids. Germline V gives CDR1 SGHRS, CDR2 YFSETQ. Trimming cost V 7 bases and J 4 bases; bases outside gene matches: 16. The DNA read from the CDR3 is TGCGCCAGCCAAGCTTGGGGCGAACAGGGGCTAGAGACC. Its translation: CASQAWGEQGLET. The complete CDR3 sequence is CASQAWGEQGLETQYF.

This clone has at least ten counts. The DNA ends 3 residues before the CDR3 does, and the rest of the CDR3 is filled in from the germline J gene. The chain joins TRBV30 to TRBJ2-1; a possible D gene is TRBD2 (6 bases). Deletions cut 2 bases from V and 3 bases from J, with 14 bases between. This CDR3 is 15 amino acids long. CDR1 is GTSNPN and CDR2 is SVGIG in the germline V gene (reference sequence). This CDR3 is CAWSRPGTFYNEQFF. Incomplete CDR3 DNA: TGTGCCTGGAGTCGTCCCGGGACTTTCTACAATGAG.